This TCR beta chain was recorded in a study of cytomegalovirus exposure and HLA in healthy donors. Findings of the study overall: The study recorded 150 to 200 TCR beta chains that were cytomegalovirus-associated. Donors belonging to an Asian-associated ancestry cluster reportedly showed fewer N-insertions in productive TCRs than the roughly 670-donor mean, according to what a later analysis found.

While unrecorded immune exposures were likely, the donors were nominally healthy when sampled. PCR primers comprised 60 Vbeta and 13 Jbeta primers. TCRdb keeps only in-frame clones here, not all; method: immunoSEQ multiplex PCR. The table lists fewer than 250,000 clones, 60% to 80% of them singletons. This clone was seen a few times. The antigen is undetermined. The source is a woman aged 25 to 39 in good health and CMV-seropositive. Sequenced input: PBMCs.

The CDR3: CASSHSPGLAAPHRAGTQYF. The CDR3 DNA sequence: TGTGCCAGCAGCCATTCCCCTGGTCTAGCGGCCCCGCACAGGGCAGGTACGCAGTATTTT. This chain links TRBV13 with TRBJ2-3; a weak D match, TRBD2 (7 bases). The germline V gene has CDR1 PRHDT and CDR2 FYEKMQ (reference sequence). V was shortened by 5 bases and J by 8 bases, with 35 bases between the two germline ends. The CDR3 loop spans 20 amino acids.